The 24 T cell receptor beta chains below come from one sample, sequenced in a study of T cell clonality in common variable immunodeficiency. Produced via immunoSEQ multiplex PCR; TCRdb's table is partial and in-frame only. The sample contains some 43,000 clones, none of them singletons. Sequences were obtained from peripheral blood mononuclear cells. The source is a person aged 18-70 years in good health.

This clone was found many times. The read is 3 residues too short to cover the CDR3 end, so that end is filled in from the germline J gene. The chain joins TRBV7-3 to TRBJ1-1; D is undetermined. Germline CDR1 SGHTA, CDR2 FQGTGA. This CDR3 spans 11 amino acids. Trimming pared 4 bases from V and 4 bases from J, leaving 4 bases between. CDR3 bases read: TGTGCCAGCAGCTCGGGCACTGAA. Translating it yields CASSSGTE. The whole CDR3 sequence reads CASSSGTEAFF.

This clone was observed many times. The read falls 3 residues short of the CDR3 end, and the missing part is taken from the germline J gene. The rearrangement links TRBV20-1 to TRBJ2-3; D perhaps matches TRBD1 (5 bases). The V end lost 6 bases, the J end lost 1 base, and 8 bases lay between the germline ends. Germline CDR1 reads DFQATT; CDR2 reads SNEGSKA (reference sequence). The CDR3 has 12 residues. The CDR3 reads CSAGRGTDTQYF. The part of the CDR3 DNA that was read is TGCAGTGCAGGCAGGGGCACAGATACG.

This clone was counted many times. The read comes to an end 3 residues before the CDR3 does, leaving the germline J gene to fill in the end. The V gene is TRBV19, the J gene TRBJ2-1; 7 nucleotides match TRBD2. The ends lost 4 bases at V and 5 bases at J; junction bases unmatched: 8. CDR3 length equals 15 residues. Looked up from germline, CDR1 is LNHDA and CDR2 is SQIVND (reference sequence). The CDR3 sequence: CASSRATSRNNEQFF. The DNA read from the CDR3 is TGTGCCAGTAGTAGAGCGACTAGCAGAAACAATGAG.

There are many counts of this clone. The CDR3 end lies 3 residues beyond the end of the read and is filled in from the germline J gene. V usage is TRBV18 and J usage is TRBJ1-2; D is ambiguous. This CDR3 is 14 amino acids long. The germline gives CDR1 KGHSH, CDR2 LQKENI. Deletions cut 3 bases from V and 3 bases from J, with 11 bases between. The DNA read from the CDR3 is TGTGCCAGCTCACCTTCTACAGCTTACTATGGC. Translation gives CASSPSTAYYG. The CDR3 in full is CASSPSTAYYGYTF.

This clone was counted many times. The read halts 3 residues ahead of the CDR3 end, with the missing end drawn from the germline J gene. The chain uses TRBV10-2 and TRBJ2-7; 13 bases match TRBD2. J was trimmed by 4 bases and V by 6 bases; bases with no gene match: 3. The CDR3 runs 14 residues. In germline, CDR1 is WSHSY, CDR2 SAAADI. CDR3 DNA (partial): TGCGCCAGCAGCCCGGGACTAGCGGGATACGAG. Translated: CASSPGLAGYE. The whole CDR3 sequence reads CASSPGLAGYEQYF.

In this sample, this clone turned up many times. The read terminates 3 residues before the CDR3 end, so the remaining end is supplied by the germline J gene. The V call is TRBV2, the J call TRBJ2-3; no clear D. This CDR3 comprises 14 residues. Looked up from germline, CDR1 is SNHLY and CDR2 is FYNNEI. Trimming left V 2 bases short and J 0 bases short, with 6 bases between. CDR3 in amino acids: CASSERLSTDTQYF. Incomplete CDR3 DNA: TGTGCCAGCAGTGAACGACTGAGCACAGATACG.

In its sample, this clone was seen many times. The sequenced fragment ends 3 residues before the CDR3 boundary, so the rest is inferred from the germline J gene. The chain couples TRBV5-1 to TRBJ2-1; 12 bases line up with TRBD2. The CDR3 is 15 residues long. CDR1 is SGHRS, CDR2 YFSETQ, per germline. V gave up 0 bases and J gave up 9 bases; unmatched junction bases: 4. The CDR3 is CASSLEASGGGEQFF. Partial CDR3 DNA: TGCGCCAGCAGCTTGGAGGCTAGCGGGGGGGGTGAG. The whole variable domain, filled in from reference TRBV5-1 and TRBJ2-1, reads KAGVTQTPRYLIKTRGQQVTLSCSPISGHRSVSWYQQTPGQGLQFLFEYFSETQRNKGNFPGRFSGRQFSNSRSEMNVSTLELGDSALYLCASSLEASGGGEQFFGPGTRLTVL.

This clone was picked up a small number of times. The sequenced fragment ends 3 residues before the CDR3 boundary, so the rest is inferred from the germline J gene. This chain connects TRBV7-9 to TRBJ1-1; 7 bases agree with TRBD1. CDR1 and CDR2 from the germline V gene are SEHNR and FQNEAQ (reference sequence). There are 15 residues in the CDR3. The trim removed 1 base at V and 3 bases at J, leaving 5 bases unmatched. CDR3 loop: CASSLVGGADTEAFF. CDR3 DNA, as far as it was read: TGTGCCAGCAGCTTAGTAGGGGGCGCGGACACTGAA.

In this sample, this clone turned up many times. Read sequence stops 3 residues before the CDR3 end, and the germline J gene provides the missing end. The chain recombines TRBV5-1 with TRBJ2-5; 8 positions match TRBD2. The CDR3 covers 15 residues. CDR1 is SGHRS, CDR2 YFSETQ, per germline. Trimming cost V 4 bases and J 1 base; bases outside gene matches: 6. The CDR3 spells CASSDPRGGQETQYF. Partial CDR3 DNA: TGCGCCAGCAGCGACCCACGGGGGGGCCAAGAGACC.

This clone came up many times. With the read ending 3 residues before the CDR3 end, the germline J gene is used to fill in that end. The rearrangement joins TRBV20-1 to TRBJ2-3, with D possibly being TRBD1 (5 bases). This CDR3 comprises 15 residues. Germline V gives CDR1 DFQATT, CDR2 SNEGSKA (reference sequence). The V end was cut by 1 base, the J end by 0 bases, with 11 bases between. CDR3 DNA (partial): TGCAGTGCTAGAGTCCAGGGCCTAAGCACAGATACG. Protein: CSARVQGLSTDT. From start to end, the CDR3 is CSARVQGLSTDTQYF.

This clone was recorded many times. The read falls 3 residues short of the CDR3 end, and the missing part is taken from the germline J gene. The chain couples TRBV7-2 to TRBJ1-6; D is possibly TRBD1 (6 bases). The CDR3 contains 14 residues. The V gene's germline CDR1 is SGHTA and CDR2 FQGNSA. V dropped 4 bases and J dropped 8 bases, with 12 bases sitting between them. The CDR3: CASSWGQGDSPLHF. The CDR3 bases that were read are TGTGCCAGCAGCTGGGGGCAGGGTGATTCACCC.

The sample holds many counts of this clone. Read coverage stops 3 residues before the CDR3 terminus; the germline J gene supplies the remainder. This chain uses TRBV5-1 with TRBJ1-5; no clear D gene. Trimming left V 4 bases short and J 1 base short, with 6 bases between. The CDR3 consists of 13 residues. The germline gives CDR1 SGHRS, CDR2 YFSETQ. The sequenced CDR3 bases are TGCGCCAGCAGCACCGGGAGCAATCAGCCC. It encodes CASSTGSNQP. The whole CDR3 protein reads CASSTGSNQPQHF. Together with reference TRBV5-1 and TRBJ1-5, the CDR3 gives the full variable domain: KAGVTQTPRYLIKTRGQQVTLSCSPISGHRSVSWYQQTPGQGLQFLFEYFSETQRNKGNFPGRFSGRQFSNSRSEMNVSTLELGDSALYLCASSTGSNQPQHFGDGTRLSIL.

This clone has a count of ten or more. The DNA read from the CDR3 is TGTGCCAGCAGCAGCACCATCCCCGATACG. It encodes CASSSTIPDT. The entire CDR3 is CASSSTIPDTQYF. The J gene is TRBJ2-3, the V gene TRBV11-3; D uncertain. The read gets to within 3 residues of the CDR3 end, and the germline J gene fills in the rest. Trimming took off 5 bases at V and 6 bases at J, with 12 bases between the two ends. Looked up from germline, CDR1 is SGHNT and CDR2 is YENEEA. This CDR3 is built from 13 residues.

This clone was seen at least ten times. With the read ending 3 residues before the CDR3 end, the germline J gene is used to fill in that end. The gene calls are TRBV5-1 and TRBJ1-1; perhaps TRBD1 as D (6 bases). V was shortened by 4 bases and J by 4 bases, with 14 bases between the two germline ends. CDR1 and CDR2 (germline): SGHRS, YFSETQ. The CDR3 is made up of 14 amino acids. The CDR3 bases that were read are TGCGCCAGCAGCCTTACAGGGTCGGGCACTGAA. This encodes CASSLTGSGTE. The complete CDR3 protein is CASSLTGSGTEAFF. Drawing the rest from reference TRBV5-1 and TRBJ1-1, the complete variable domain is KAGVTQTPRYLIKTRGQQVTLSCSPISGHRSVSWYQQTPGQGLQFLFEYFSETQRNKGNFPGRFSGRQFSNSRSEMNVSTLELGDSALYLCASSLTGSGTEAFFGQGTRLTVV.

This clone occurred many times. The sequence runs out 3 residues before the end of the CDR3; the remainder is reconstructed from the germline J gene. The V and J genes are TRBV19 and TRBJ2-1; 8 bases align to TRBD1. With V trimmed by 7 bases and J by 9 bases, 5 bases remained unmatched. CDR1 is LNHDA, CDR2 SQIVND, per germline (reference sequence). The CDR3 runs 12 residues. Partial CDR3 DNA: TGTGCCAGTAACGCAGGGACAGGTGAG. The encoded protein is CASNAGTGE. The CDR3 as a whole reads CASNAGTGEQFF.

This clone was recorded at least ten times. Read coverage stops 3 residues before the CDR3 terminus; the germline J gene supplies the remainder. The V call is TRBV7-3, the J call TRBJ1-5, with D possibly being TRBD1 (6 bases). The V gene lost 5 bases and the J gene lost 6 bases, with 11 bases spanning the gap. The length of the CDR3 is 13 residues. Looked up from germline, CDR1 is SGHTA and CDR2 is FQGTGA. CDR3: CASSTDRGQPQHF. The DNA read from the CDR3 is TGTGCCAGCAGCACGGACAGAGGTCAGCCC.

This clone occurred many times. The read halts 3 residues ahead of the CDR3 end, with the missing end drawn from the germline J gene. The chain couples TRBV20-1 to TRBJ1-2; 11 bases line up with TRBD1. The CDR3 length is 15 residues. V lost 3 bases, J lost 6 bases, and 9 bases stayed unmatched. Per germline, CDR1 DFQATT and CDR2 SNEGSKA (reference sequence). The CDR3 spells CSASHGQGAVDGYTF. The CDR3 bases that were read are TGCAGTGCTAGTCACGGACAGGGGGCGGTGGATGGC.

There are a few counts of this clone. The read ends 3 residues early relative to the CDR3; the germline J gene fills the gap. J is TRBJ2-7 and V is TRBV14; unclear D gene. The germline CDR1 and CDR2 sequences are SGHDN and FVKESK. Trimming shortened V by 8 bases and J by 5 bases, and 19 bases separated the two germline ends. The CDR3 is 14 amino acids. The CDR3 here is CASSDQVVTNEQYF. The sequenced part of the CDR3 DNA is TGTGCCAGCTCTGATCAGGTCGTGACAAACGAG.

This clone was counted ten times or more. The CDR3 end is not reached by the read, which stops 3 residues before it; the germline J gene fills it in. The genes are TRBV6-1 and TRBJ1-5; tentative D call: TRBD1 (5 bases). Trimming stripped 2 bases from V and 6 bases from J, with 17 bases between. From germline, CDR1 is MNHNS and CDR2 SASEGT. The CDR3 has 16 residues. The sequenced part of the CDR3 DNA is TGTGCCAGCAGTGAAAATCCCGGCGGGGGGGGTCAGCCC. It translates to CASSENPGGGGQP. The CDR3 as a whole reads CASSENPGGGGQPQHF.

In its sample, this clone was seen many times. The read gets to within 3 residues of the CDR3 end, and the germline J gene fills in the rest. The genes are TRBV5-1 and TRBJ2-2; D gene uncertain. Trimming stripped 5 bases from V and 2 bases from J, with 7 bases between. CDR1 is SGHRS and CDR2 is YFSETQ in the germline V gene. This CDR3 has 13 amino acids. The CDR3 bases that were read are TGCGCCAGCAGAGAAACTAACACCGGGGAG. Amino acid sequence: CASRETNTGE. The whole CDR3 sequence is CASRETNTGELFF.

This clone was detected ten times or more. The read comes to an end 3 residues before the CDR3 does, leaving the germline J gene to fill in the end. The genes are TRBV5-4 and TRBJ1-1, with TRBD1 matching 9 bases. Germline CDR1 SGHNT, CDR2 YYREEE (reference sequence). After removal of 0 bases from V and 0 bases from J, the junction contained 0 bases not matched to a gene. The CDR3 runs to 15 residues. The CDR3 bases that were read are TGTGCCAGCAGCTTGGGGGACAGGGTGAACACTGAA. Translated, it gives CASSLGDRVNTE. The whole CDR3 protein is CASSLGDRVNTEAFF.

This clone came up many times. Read data end 3 residues before the CDR3 end; the end is taken from the germline J gene. The chain uses TRBV7-3 and TRBJ2-1; 15 positions agree with TRBD2. CDR1 and CDR2 from the germline V gene are SGHTA and FQGTGA. V gave up 4 bases and J gave up 2 bases; unmatched junction bases: 6. CDR3 length: 18 residues. CDR3 in amino acids: CASSSSGLAGGPYNEQFF. CDR3 DNA, as far as it was read: TGTGCCAGCAGCTCGTCGGGACTAGCGGGAGGCCCCTACAATGAG.

This clone was found many times. The CDR3 extends 3 residues past the end of the read, so its final part is completed from the germline J gene. This chain joins TRBV5-1 and TRBJ2-7, with TRBD1 matching 9 bases. This CDR3 spans 18 amino acids. In germline, CDR1 is SGHRS, CDR2 YFSETQ. Trimming removed 2 bases from V and 5 bases from J; junction bases left unmatched: 17. Here the CDR3 reads CASSFYLYRDRESHEQYF. Partial CDR3 DNA: TGCGCCAGCAGCTTCTACTTATACCGGGACAGGGAGTCCCACGAG. Full variable domain (rest looked up from reference TRBV5-1 and TRBJ2-7): KAGVTQTPRYLIKTRGQQVTLSCSPISGHRSVSWYQQTPGQGLQFLFEYFSETQRNKGNFPGRFSGRQFSNSRSEMNVSTLELGDSALYLCASSFYLYRDRESHEQYFGPGTRLTVT.

This clone was detected ten times or more. The read halts 3 residues ahead of the CDR3 end, with the missing end drawn from the germline J gene. V is TRBV6-1 and J is TRBJ1-1, with D possibly matching TRBD1 (6 bases). This CDR3 spans 13 amino acids. The germline CDR1 and CDR2 sequences are MNHNS and SASEGT. Trimming removed 4 bases from V and 6 bases from J, with 12 bases in between. The sequenced CDR3 bases are TGTGCCAGCAGTGTTTTACAGGGCTCTGAA. Protein product: CASSVLQGSE. The full-length CDR3 reads as CASSVLQGSEAFF.